Presented here are 23 T cell receptor beta chains from one specimen sequenced in a study of control samples from healthy donors and cancer patients. Sequencing used immunoSEQ multiplex PCR; TCRdb keeps in-frame clones, though not all of them. The table records around 63,000 clones, approximately 87% of them present only once. Material: PBMCs. Receptors were obtained from a woman aged 45-65 years with head and neck cancer.

This chain uses TRBV5-1 with TRBJ1-3; D is unresolved. The length of the CDR3 is 16 residues. V lost 1 base and J lost 0, with 11 bases in between. CDR1 SGHRS and CDR2 YFSETQ come from the germline V gene. The CDR3 DNA follows: TGCGCCAGCAGCTTGACGGGCGATAGCTCTGGAAACACCATATATTTT. Amino acids: CASSLTGDSSGNTIYF.

The J gene is TRBJ1-5, the V gene TRBV4-1; no definite D call. Germline assignment: CDR1 MGHRA and CDR2 YSYEKL. Trimming left V 4 bases short and J 6 bases short, with 19 bases between. CDR3 length: 16 residues. The CDR3 nucleotides read TGCGCCAGCAGCCCAGAGCTCGGAATCGGCATTCAGCCCCAGCATTTT. Amino acid sequence: CASSPELGIGIQPQHF.

The V and J genes are TRBV30 and TRBJ2-1, with D unresolved. This CDR3 comprises 14 residues. The V and J ends lost 3 bases and 2 bases respectively, with 11 bases between them. Germline values: CDR1 GTSNPN, CDR2 SVGIG (reference sequence). The CDR3, as DNA: TGTGCCTGGAGGGCCAGCCCAGCCTACAATGAGCAGTTCTTC. This translates into CAWRASPAYNEQFF.

The count of this clone is one. The chain carries TRBV3-1 (or the pseudogene TRBV3-2) and TRBJ2-3; 10 positions agree with TRBD2. Germline trimming cut 7 bases from V and 4 bases from J; bases unmatched to any gene: 8. The germline V gene has CDR1 LGHDT and CDR2 YNNKEL (reference sequence). The CDR3 is 15 residues long. The chain's CDR3 is CASKLRSGGADTQYF. As DNA, the CDR3 is TGTGCCAGCAAACTTAGGAGCGGGGGGGCAGATACGCAGTATTTT.

The rearrangement links TRBV7-3 to TRBJ1-6; 7 nucleotides line up with TRBD1. The V and J ends lost 6 bases and 7 bases, in that order; junction bases with no gene match: 6. Germline V lookup: CDR1 SGHTA, CDR2 FQGTGA. The length of the CDR3 is 14 residues. CDR3 sequence: CASRLGTENSPLHF. CDR3 in DNA: TGTGCCAGCAGACTCGGGACAGAGAATTCACCCCTCCACTTT.

The V call is TRBV2, the J call TRBJ2-5; TRBD1 agrees at 7 bases. The germline CDR1 and CDR2 sequences are SNHLY and FYNNEI. This CDR3 spans 15 amino acids. V lost 4 bases to trimming and J lost 2 bases; unmatched junction nucleotides: 7. CDR3 sequence reads: CASSGLGQTQETQYF. CDR3 in DNA: TGTGCCAGCAGTGGCCTGGGACAGACGCAAGAGACCCAGTACTTC. Full variable domain (remainder filled in from reference TRBV2 and TRBJ2-5): EPEVTQTPSHQVTQMGQEVILRCVPISNHLYFYWYRQILGQKVEFLVSFYNNEISEKSEIFDDQFSVERPDGSNFTLKIRSTKLEDSAMYFCASSGLGQTQETQYFGPGTRLLVL.

The chain links TRBV28 to TRBJ1-6; tentatively, D is TRBD1 (6 bases). Germline values: CDR1 MDHEN, CDR2 SYDVKM. V was clipped by 5 bases and J by 0 bases, with 14 bases between them. The CDR3 runs 17 residues. The CDR3 reads CASSLRGLDSYNSPLHF. DNA of the CDR3: TGTGCCAGCAGTCTCAGGGGATTGGACTCCTATAATTCACCCCTCCACTTT.

The chain recombines TRBV5-1 with TRBJ1-1; 10 bases are shared with TRBD1. V was pared by 1 base and J by 4 bases, with 7 bases of the junction left unmatched. The germline gives CDR1 SGHRS, CDR2 YFSETQ. The CDR3 covers 16 residues. DNA of the CDR3: TGCGCCAGCAGCTTGAGGGACAGGGGTGGTTCCACTGAAGCTTTCTTT. Translated: CASSLRDRGGSTEAFF.

This sequence joins TRBV30 and TRBJ2-6, with D uncertain. This CDR3 has 16 amino acids. Per germline, CDR1 GTSNPN and CDR2 SVGIG (reference sequence). The V end lost 4 bases, the J end lost 0 bases, and 13 bases lay between the germline ends. The CDR3 here is CAWTPLTPSGANVLTF. Written as DNA, the CDR3 is TGTGCCTGGACCCCGCTTACACCCTCTGGGGCCAACGTCCTGACTTTC.

The J gene is TRBJ2-7, the V gene TRBV7-2; D is undetermined. The CDR3 consists of 14 residues. Per germline, CDR1 SGHTA and CDR2 FQGNSA. V gave up 5 bases and J gave up 2 bases, with 13 bases separating them. CDR3 nucleotide sequence: TGTGCCAGCAGCGCCAGCCATTCCACCTACGAGCAGTACTTC. Translating it yields CASSASHSTYEQYF.

The V call is TRBV4-3, the J call TRBJ2-6, with TRBD1 identical over 12 bases. This CDR3 comprises 21 residues. Germline V lookup: CDR1 LGHNA, CDR2 YSLEER. V shed 4 bases, J shed 4 bases, and the junction held 17 bases outside the gene matches. The CDR3 loop reads CASSRLHSPGQGAQGANVLTF. The CDR3, as DNA: TGCGCCAGCAGCCGGCTTCACTCCCCGGGACAGGGGGCGCAAGGGGCCAACGTCCTGACTTTC.

This sequence joins TRBV4-1 and TRBJ1-2, with TRBD1 matching 7 bases. J was trimmed by 1 base and V by 3 bases; bases with no gene match: 5. CDR3 length: 15 amino acids. CDR1 is MGHRA and CDR2 is YSYEKL in the germline V gene. The CDR3 reads CASSQKTGNNYGYTF. The DNA of the CDR3 is TGCGCCAGCAGCCAGAAGACAGGGAATAACTATGGCTACACCTTC.

The J gene is TRBJ2-3, the V gene TRBV5-1; no firm D call. V dropped 5 bases and J dropped 1 base, with 11 bases sitting between them. This CDR3 is built from 14 residues. In germline, CDR1 is SGHRS, CDR2 YFSETQ. The CDR3 DNA follows: TGCGCCAGCAGGTCCGGCGGCCGCACAGATACGCAGTATTTT. Protein sequence: CASRSGGRTDTQYF.

The chain uses TRBV14 and TRBJ2-7; tentatively, D is TRBD2 (6 bases). The CDR3 is 14 residues long. Germline lookup yields CDR1 SGHDN and CDR2 FVKESK. Trimming cost V 0 bases and J 4 bases, with 10 bases left between them. The CDR3 region has the DNA TGTGCCAGCAGCCAAGATCTAGGAGGGTACGAGCAGTACTTC. It specifies CASSQDLGGYEQYF.

V is TRBV6-6 and J is TRBJ2-1; 11 positions match TRBD2. V was clipped by 8 bases and J by 7 bases; unmatched bases: 7. Germline CDR1 reads MNHNY; CDR2 reads SVGAGI (reference sequence). The CDR3 is 14 residues long. CDR3 sequence (DNA): TGTGCCAGCGTCACTAGCGGGGGTTCGAATGAGCAGTTCTTC. Translated: CASVTSGGSNEQFF.

The chain links TRBV18 to TRBJ1-1; the D is unclear. Trimming left V 3 bases short and J 5 bases short, with 13 bases between. The CDR3 runs to 14 residues. Germline V gene data show CDR1 as KGHSH and CDR2 as LQKENI. In DNA, the CDR3 is TGTGCCAGCTCACCTTCAACGGGAGTGACTGAAGCTTTCTTT. Protein: CASSPSTGVTEAFF.

This chain links TRBV6-5 with TRBJ2-7; unclear D gene. From germline, CDR1 is MNHEY and CDR2 SVGAGI. The V and J ends lost 3 bases and 2 bases respectively, with 8 bases between them. CDR3 length: 13 residues. The DNA for the CDR3 is TGTGCCAGCAGTTATCGCAGTACCTACGAGCAGTACTTC. Encoded protein: CASSYRSTYEQYF.

This clone was counted a single time. The rearrangement joins TRBV4-3 to TRBJ2-7, with D uncertain. V gave up 0 bases and J gave up 2 bases, with 14 bases separating them. CDR1 LGHNA and CDR2 YSLEER come from the germline V gene. There are 16 residues in the CDR3. CDR3 residues: CASSQDVKAAAYEQYF. As DNA, the CDR3 is TGCGCCAGCAGCCAAGATGTCAAGGCAGCCGCCTACGAGCAGTACTTC.

The chain uses TRBV19 and TRBJ1-1, with a tentative D call TRBD1 (6 bases). In germline, CDR1 is LNHDA, CDR2 SQIVND (reference sequence). V was shortened by 7 bases and J by 5 bases, with 20 bases between the two germline ends. The CDR3 has 15 amino acids. This CDR3 is CASNQGLVMGTEAFF. CDR3 coding DNA: TGTGCCAGTAATCAGGGGCTGGTGATGGGGACTGAAGCTTTCTTT.

This clone is a singleton in its sample. The chain joins TRBV6-2 or TRBV6-3 to TRBJ1-4; weak D call: TRBD1 (6 bases). Trimming removed 5 bases at V and 13 bases at J, with 14 bases between. The CDR3 has 12 residues. Per germline, CDR1 MNHEY and CDR2 SVGEGT. CDR3 in amino acids: CASSRTETGLFF. The CDR3 nucleotides read TGTGCCAGCAGTCGGACAGAGACAGGACTGTTTTTT.

About this clone itself: Other DNA sequences in this sample translate to the same CDR3. The rearrangement joins TRBV9 to TRBJ1-3; possible D gene TRBD1, 5 bases. Trimming removed 4 bases at V and 0 bases at J, with 14 bases between. From germline, CDR1 is SGDLS and CDR2 YYNGEE. CDR3 size: 16 residues. The CDR3 coding sequence is TGTGCCAGCAGCCCCGTGGGACGGAGCTCTGGAAACACCATATATTTT. Residues: CASSPVGRSSGNTIYF.

The gene calls are TRBV28 and TRBJ2-7; D is unclear. Germline assignment: CDR1 MDHEN and CDR2 SYDVKM. The CDR3 extends over 17 amino acids. V was pared by 2 bases and J by 4 bases, with 21 bases between. The CDR3 spells CASSLNPFRTTTYEQYF. CDR3 nucleotide sequence: TGTGCCAGCAGTTTAAATCCCTTCCGAACTACGACTTACGAGCAGTACTTC.

V gene TRBV7-3 combines with J gene TRBJ2-5; 9 nucleotides agree with TRBD1. The ends lost 3 bases at V and 1 base at J; junction bases unmatched: 0. Germline lookup yields CDR1 SGHTA and CDR2 FQGTGA. The CDR3 has 14 residues. This CDR3 reads CASSLTGGQETQYF. In nucleotides, the CDR3 is TGTGCCAGCAGCTTGACAGGGGGCCAAGAGACCCAGTACTTC.